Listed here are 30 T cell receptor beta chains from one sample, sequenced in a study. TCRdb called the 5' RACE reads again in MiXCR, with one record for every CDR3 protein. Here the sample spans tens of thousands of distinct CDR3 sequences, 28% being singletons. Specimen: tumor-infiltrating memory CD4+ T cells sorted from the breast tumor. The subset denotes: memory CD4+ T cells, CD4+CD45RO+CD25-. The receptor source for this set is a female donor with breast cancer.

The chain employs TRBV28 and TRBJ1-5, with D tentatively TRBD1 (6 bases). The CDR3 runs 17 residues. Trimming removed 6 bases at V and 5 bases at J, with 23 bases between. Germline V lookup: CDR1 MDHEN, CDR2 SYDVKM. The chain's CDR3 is CASSLLPRTDYYQPQHF. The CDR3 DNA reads TGTGCCAGCAGCCTTTTACCCCGGACAGACTACTATCAGCCCCAGCATTTT. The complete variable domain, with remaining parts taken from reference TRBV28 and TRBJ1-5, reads DVKVTQSSRYLVKRTGEKVFLECVQDMDHENMFWYRQDPGLGLRLIYFSYDVKMKEKGDIPEGYSVSREKKERFSLILESASTNQTSMYLCASSLLPRTDYYQPQHFGDGTRLSIL.

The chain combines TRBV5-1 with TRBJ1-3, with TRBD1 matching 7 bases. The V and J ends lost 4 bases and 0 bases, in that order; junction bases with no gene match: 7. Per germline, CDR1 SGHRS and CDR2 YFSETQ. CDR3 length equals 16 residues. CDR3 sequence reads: CASSDRTGSSGNTIYF. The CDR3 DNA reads TGCGCCAGCAGCGATCGGACAGGCTCCTCTGGAAACACCATATATTTT.

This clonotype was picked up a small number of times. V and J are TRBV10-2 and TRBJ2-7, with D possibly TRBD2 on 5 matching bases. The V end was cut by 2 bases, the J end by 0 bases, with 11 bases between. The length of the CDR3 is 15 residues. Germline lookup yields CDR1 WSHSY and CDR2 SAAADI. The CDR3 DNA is TGCGCCAGCAGTGAGACCAGGAGGAGCTCCTACGAGCAGTACTTC. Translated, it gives CASSETRRSSYEQYF.

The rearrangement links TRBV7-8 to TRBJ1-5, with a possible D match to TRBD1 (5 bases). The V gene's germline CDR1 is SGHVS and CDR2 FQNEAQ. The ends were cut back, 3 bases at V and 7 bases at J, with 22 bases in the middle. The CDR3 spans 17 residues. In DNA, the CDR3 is TGTGCCAGCAGCTTCGCTCTCGAGGCAGGGTTACAACAGCCCCAGCATTTT. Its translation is CASSFALEAGLQQPQHF.

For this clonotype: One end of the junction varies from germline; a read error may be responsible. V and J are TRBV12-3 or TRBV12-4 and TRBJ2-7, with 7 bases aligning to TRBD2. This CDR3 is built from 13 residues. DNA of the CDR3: TGTGCCAGCAGTCGTCTTGGGGACTACGGGCAGTACTTC. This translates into CASSRLGDYGQYF.

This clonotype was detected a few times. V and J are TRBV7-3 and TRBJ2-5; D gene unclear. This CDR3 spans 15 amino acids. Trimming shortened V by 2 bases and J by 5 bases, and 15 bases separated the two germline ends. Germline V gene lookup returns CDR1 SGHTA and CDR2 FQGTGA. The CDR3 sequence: CASSLVSGRGETQYF. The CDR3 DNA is TGTGCCAGCAGCTTAGTATCGGGTCGTGGGGAGACCCAGTACTTC. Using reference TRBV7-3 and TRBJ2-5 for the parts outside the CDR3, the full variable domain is GAGVSQTPSNKVTEKGKYVELRCDPISGHTALYWYRQSLGQGPEFLIYFQGTGAADDSGLPNDRFFAVRPEGSVSTLKIQRTERGDSAVYLCASSLVSGRGETQYFGPGTRLLVL.

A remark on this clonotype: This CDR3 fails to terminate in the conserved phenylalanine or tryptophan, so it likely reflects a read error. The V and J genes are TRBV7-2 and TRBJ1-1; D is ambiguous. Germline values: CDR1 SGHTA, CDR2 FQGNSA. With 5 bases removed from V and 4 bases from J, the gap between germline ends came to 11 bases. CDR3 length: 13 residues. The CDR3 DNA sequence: TGTGCCAGCAGCGCGGGGTGGGGCACTGAAGCTTTCTGT. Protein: CASSAGWGTEAFC.

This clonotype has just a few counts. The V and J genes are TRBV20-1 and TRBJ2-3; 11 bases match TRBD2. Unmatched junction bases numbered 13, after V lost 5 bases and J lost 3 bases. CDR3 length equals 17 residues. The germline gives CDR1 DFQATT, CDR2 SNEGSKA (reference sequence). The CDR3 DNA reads TGCAGTGCTCCCCTCCGGACTAGCGGGTATGGGACAGATACGCAGTATTTT. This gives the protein CSAPLRTSGYGTDTQYF.

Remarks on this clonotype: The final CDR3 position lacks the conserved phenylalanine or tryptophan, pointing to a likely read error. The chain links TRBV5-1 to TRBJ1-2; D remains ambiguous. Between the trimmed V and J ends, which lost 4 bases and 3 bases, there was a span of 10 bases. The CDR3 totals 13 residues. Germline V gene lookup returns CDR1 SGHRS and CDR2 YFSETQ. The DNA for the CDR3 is TGCGCCAGCAGCGGCCAAAATTACTATGGCTACACCTCC. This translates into CASSGQNYYGYTS.

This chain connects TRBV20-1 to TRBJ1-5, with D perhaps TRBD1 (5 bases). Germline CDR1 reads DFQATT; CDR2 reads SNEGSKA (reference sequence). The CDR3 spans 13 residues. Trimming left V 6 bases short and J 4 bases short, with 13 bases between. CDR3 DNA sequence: TGCAGTGCCCGCGACAGCCTTAATCAGCCCCAGCATTTT. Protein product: CSARDSLNQPQHF.

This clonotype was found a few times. In DNA form, the CDR3 reads TGTGCCAGCAGGAATCAGGGGGCCGGGCAGCCCCAGCATTTT. Encoded protein: CASRNQGAGQPQHF. The chain joins TRBV6-1 to TRBJ1-5; 8 nucleotides line up with TRBD1. CDR3 length: 14 residues. CDR1 and CDR2 from the germline V gene are MNHNS and SASEGT. Trimming at V came to 6 bases and at J to 7 bases, leaving 8 bases not matched to a gene.

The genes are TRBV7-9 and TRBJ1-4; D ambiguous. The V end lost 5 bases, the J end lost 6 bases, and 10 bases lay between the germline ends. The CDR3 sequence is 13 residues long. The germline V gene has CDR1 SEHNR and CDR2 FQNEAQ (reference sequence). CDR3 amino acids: CASSPLGYEKLFF. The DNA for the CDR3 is TGTGCCAGCAGCCCTCTGGGATATGAAAAACTGTTTTTT. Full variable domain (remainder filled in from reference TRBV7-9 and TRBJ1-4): DTGVSQNPRHKITKRGQNVTFRCDPISEHNRLYWYRQTLGQGPEFLTYFQNEAQLEKSRLLSDRFSAERPKGSFSTLEIQRTEQGDSAMYLCASSPLGYEKLFFGSGTQLSVL.

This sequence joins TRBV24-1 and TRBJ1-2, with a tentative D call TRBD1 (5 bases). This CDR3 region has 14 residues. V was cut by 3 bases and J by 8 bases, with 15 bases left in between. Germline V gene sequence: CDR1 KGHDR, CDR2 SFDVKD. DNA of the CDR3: TGTGCCACCAGTGATCCCCGGGGGGATTGGGGCTACACCTTC. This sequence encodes CATSDPRGDWGYTF.

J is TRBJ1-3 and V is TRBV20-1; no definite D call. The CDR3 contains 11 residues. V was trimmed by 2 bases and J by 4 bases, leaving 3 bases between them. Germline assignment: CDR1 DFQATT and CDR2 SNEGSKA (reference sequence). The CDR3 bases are TGCAGTGCTAGACGCGGAAACACCATATATTTT. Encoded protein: CSARRGNTIYF.

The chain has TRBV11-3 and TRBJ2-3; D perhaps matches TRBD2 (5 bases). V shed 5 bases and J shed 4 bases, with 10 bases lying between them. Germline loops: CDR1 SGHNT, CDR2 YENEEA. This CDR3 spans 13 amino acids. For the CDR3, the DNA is TGTGCCAGCAGCACGACTACGGCAGATACGCAGTATTTT. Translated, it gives CASSTTTADTQYF.

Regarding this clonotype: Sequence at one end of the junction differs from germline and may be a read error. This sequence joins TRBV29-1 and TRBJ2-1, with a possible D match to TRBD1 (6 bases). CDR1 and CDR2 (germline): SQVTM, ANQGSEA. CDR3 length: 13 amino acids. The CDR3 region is CSAETGLRNEQFF. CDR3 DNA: TGCAGCGCTGAAACAGGGCTGAGGAATGAGCAGTTCTTC.

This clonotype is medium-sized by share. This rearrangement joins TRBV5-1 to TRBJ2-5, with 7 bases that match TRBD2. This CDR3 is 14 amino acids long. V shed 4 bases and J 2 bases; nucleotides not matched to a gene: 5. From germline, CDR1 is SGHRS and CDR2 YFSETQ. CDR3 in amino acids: CASSPGGGQETQYF. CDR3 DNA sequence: TGCGCCAGCAGCCCGGGCGGGGGTCAAGAGACCCAGTACTTC. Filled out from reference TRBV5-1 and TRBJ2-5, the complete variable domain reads KAGVTQTPRYLIKTRGQQVTLSCSPISGHRSVSWYQQTPGQGLQFLFEYFSETQRNKGNFPGRFSGRQFSNSRSEMNVSTLELGDSALYLCASSPGGGQETQYFGPGTRLLVL.

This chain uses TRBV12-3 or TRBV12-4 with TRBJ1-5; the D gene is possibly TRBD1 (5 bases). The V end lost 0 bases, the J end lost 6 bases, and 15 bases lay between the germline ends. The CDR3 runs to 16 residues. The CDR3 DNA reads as TGTGCCAGCAGTTTAGCAGGACGAGGTGGGGGTCAGCCCCAGCATTTT. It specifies CASSLAGRGGGQPQHF.

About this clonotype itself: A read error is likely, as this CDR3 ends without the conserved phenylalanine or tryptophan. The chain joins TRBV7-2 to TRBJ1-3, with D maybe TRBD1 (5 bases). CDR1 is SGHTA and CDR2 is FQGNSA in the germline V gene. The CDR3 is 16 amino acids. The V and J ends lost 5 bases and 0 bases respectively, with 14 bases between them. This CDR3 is CASSVQTVSSGNTIYC. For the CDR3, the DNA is TGTGCCAGCAGCGTCCAGACAGTTTCCTCTGGAAACACCATATATTGT.

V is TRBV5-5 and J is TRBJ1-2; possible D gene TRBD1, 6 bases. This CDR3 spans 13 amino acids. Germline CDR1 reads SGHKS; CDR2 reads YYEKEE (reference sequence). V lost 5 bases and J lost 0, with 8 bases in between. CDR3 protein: CASRGQANYGYTF. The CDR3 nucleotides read TGTGCCAGCAGGGGACAAGCTAACTATGGCTACACCTTC.

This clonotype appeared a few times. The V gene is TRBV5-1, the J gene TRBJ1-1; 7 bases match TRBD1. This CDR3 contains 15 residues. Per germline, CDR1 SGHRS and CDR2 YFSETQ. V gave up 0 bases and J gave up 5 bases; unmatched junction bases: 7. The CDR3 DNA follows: TGCGCCAGCAGCTTGGCTGACAGGGCGGGAACTGAAGCTTTCTTT. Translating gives CASSLADRAGTEAFF.

The CDR3 nucleotides read TGTGCCAGCAGTATCGACAGGGTGGGGTCCTACGAGCAGTACTTC. Protein: CASSIDRVGSYEQYF. The chain has TRBV6-1 and TRBJ2-7, with 7 bases lining up with TRBD1. Looked up from germline, CDR1 is MNHNS and CDR2 is SASEGT. Losses at the gene ends were 5 bases for V and 1 base for J; bases not matched to a gene: 8. The CDR3 spans 15 residues.

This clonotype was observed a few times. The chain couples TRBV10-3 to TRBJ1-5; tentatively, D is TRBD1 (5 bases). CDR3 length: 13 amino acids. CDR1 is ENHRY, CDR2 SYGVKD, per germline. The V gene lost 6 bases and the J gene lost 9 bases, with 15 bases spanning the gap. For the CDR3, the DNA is TGTGCCATCAGCGGACTGGGTCAGGGGCCCCAGCATTTT. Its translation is CAISGLGQGPQHF.

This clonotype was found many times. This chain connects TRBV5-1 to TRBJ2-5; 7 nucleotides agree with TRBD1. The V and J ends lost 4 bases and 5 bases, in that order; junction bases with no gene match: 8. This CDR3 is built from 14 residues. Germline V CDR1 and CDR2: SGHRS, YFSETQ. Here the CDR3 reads CASSPRTGDETQYF. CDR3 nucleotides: TGCGCCAGCAGCCCCCGCACAGGGGACGAGACCCAGTACTTC. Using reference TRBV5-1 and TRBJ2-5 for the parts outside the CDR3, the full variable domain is KAGVTQTPRYLIKTRGQQVTLSCSPISGHRSVSWYQQTPGQGLQFLFEYFSETQRNKGNFPGRFSGRQFSNSRSEMNVSTLELGDSALYLCASSPRTGDETQYFGPGTRLLVL.

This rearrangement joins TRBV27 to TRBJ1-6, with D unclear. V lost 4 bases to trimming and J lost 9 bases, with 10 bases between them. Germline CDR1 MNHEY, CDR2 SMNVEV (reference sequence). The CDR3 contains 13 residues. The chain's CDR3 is CASSWGSASPLHF. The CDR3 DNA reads TGTGCCAGCAGTTGGGGATCGGCTTCACCCCTCCACTTT.

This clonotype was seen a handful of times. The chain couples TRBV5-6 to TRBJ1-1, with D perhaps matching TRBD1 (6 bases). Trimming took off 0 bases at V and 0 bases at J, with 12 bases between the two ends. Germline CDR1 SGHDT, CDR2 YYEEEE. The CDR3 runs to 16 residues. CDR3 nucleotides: TGTGCCAGCAGCTTGGGGCAGGGGACGATGAACACTGAAGCTTTCTTT. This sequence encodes CASSLGQGTMNTEAFF. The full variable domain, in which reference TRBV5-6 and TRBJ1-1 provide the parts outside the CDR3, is DAGVTQSPTHLIKTRGQQVTLRCSPKSGHDTVSWYQQALGQGPQFIFQYYEEEERQRGNFPDRFSGHQFPNYSSELNVNALLLGDSALYLCASSLGQGTMNTEAFFGQGTRLTVV.

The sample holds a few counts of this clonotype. The CDR3 DNA is TGTGCCAGCAGCCTCAGCCCCTCTGAAGCTTTCTTT. This translates into CASSLSPSEAFF. The chain combines TRBV13 with TRBJ1-1; D gene unclear. The CDR3 loop spans 12 amino acids. V was pared by 5 bases and J by 6 bases, with 10 bases between. The V gene's germline CDR1 is PRHDT and CDR2 FYEKMQ (reference sequence).

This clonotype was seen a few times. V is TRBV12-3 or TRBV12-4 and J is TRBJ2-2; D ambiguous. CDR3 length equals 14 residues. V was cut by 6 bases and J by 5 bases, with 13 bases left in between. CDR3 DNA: TGTGCCAGCAGCCTGGTCGGTTATACCGGGGAGCTGTTTTTT. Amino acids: CASSLVGYTGELFF.

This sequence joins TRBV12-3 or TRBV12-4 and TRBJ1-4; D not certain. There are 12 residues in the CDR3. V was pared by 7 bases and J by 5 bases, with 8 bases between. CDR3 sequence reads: CASTGRNEKLFF. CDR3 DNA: TGTGCCAGCACAGGACGAAATGAAAAACTGTTTTTT.

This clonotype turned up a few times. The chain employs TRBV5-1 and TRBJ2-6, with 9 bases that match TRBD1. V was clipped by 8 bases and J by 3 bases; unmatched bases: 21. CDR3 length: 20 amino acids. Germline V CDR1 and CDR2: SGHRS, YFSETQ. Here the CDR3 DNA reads TGCGCCAGTTGGAAAGTACCGGGACAGGGCCCGGCCGGTGGGGCCAACGTCCTGACTTTC. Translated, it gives CASWKVPGQGPAGGANVLTF. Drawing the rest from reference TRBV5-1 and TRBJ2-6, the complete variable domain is KAGVTQTPRYLIKTRGQQVTLSCSPISGHRSVSWYQQTPGQGLQFLFEYFSETQRNKGNFPGRFSGRQFSNSRSEMNVSTLELGDSALYLCASWKVPGQGPAGGANVLTFGAGSRLTVL.